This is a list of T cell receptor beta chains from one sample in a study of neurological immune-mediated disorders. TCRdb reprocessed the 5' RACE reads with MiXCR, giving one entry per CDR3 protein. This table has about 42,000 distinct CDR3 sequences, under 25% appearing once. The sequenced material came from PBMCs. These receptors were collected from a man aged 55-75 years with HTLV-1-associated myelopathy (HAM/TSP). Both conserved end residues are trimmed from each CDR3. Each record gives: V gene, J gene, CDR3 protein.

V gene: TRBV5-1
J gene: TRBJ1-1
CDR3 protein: ASSVLTGVNTEAF

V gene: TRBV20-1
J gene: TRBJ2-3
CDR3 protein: SARDRASGRQDTQY

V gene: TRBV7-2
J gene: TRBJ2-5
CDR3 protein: ASSPQRGGSGETQY

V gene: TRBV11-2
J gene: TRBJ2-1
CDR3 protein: ASSFYICSARDPGELGWEQF

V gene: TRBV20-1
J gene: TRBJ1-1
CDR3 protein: SASRGVWGQPSLAF

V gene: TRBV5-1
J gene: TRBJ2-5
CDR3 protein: ASSLTGKGETQY

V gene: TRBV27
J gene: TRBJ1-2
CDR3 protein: ASSLSSVSNYGYT

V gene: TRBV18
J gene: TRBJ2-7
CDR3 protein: ASSPPSGSRGDQY

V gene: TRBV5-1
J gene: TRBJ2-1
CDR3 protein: ASSLGRDDNEQF

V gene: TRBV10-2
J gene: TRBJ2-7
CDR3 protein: ASSLPGDLYYEQY

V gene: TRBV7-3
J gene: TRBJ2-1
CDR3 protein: ASSASGGRYEQF

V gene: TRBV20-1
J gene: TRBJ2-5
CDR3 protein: SARVNSGGMVKTQY

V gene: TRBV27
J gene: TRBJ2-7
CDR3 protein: ASRSTGGGEQY

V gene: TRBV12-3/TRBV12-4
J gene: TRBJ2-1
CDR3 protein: ASRRPGLPHNEQF

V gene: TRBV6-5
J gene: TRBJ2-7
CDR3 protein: ASKRAGDYEQY

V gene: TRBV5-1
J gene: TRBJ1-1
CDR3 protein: ASSLDSNTEAF

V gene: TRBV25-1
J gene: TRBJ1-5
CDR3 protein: ASSEFSGSNQPQH

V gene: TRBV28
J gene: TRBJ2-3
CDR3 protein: ASSSGTTSLHTQY

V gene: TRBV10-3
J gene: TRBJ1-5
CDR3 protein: AIKRSGEPQH

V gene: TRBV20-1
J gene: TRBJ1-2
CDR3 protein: SARLDSNYGYT

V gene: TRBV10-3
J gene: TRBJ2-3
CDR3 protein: AISESSGLATDTQY

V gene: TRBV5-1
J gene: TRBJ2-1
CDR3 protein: ASSPLGGSGYNEQF

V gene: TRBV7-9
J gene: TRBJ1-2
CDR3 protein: ASSLAPNYGYT

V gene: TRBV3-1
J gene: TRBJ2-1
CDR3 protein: ASSQANSYNEQF

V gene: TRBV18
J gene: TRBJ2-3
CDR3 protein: ASSPGTVSTDTQY

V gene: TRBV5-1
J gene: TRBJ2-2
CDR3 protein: ASSLFGELF